This TCR beta chain stems from a study of shared clonotypes between healthy human individuals. About the research overall: Serving as donors were two women and three men, whose ages spanned 18 to 49. Three CD4 naive, three CD4 memory, two CD8 naive and one CD8 memory plate were used per donor.

Using immunoSEQ multiplex PCR, the repertoire was profiled, and TCRdb retains in-frame clones only, with some absent. The table has about 2.4 million clones, roughly nine tenths seen once. The CDR3 is 15 residues long. Deletions cut 1 base from V and 2 bases from J, with 8 bases between. CDR1 is MRHNA and CDR2 is SNTAGT in the germline V gene. Study-wide findings and caveats: An expected dependence of interdonor clonotype sharing on sequencing depth was noted.

Worth noting for this clone: Its matching antigen is unknown.

The sequence derives from a man between 18 and 35 years old in good health. The chain joins TRBV6-4 to TRBJ2-2, with TRBD2 as a possible D gene (6 bases). The sample consisted of naive CD4+ T cells sorted from blood. This sample's subset: CD45RA+ positively selected. The DNA for the CDR3 is TGTGCCAGCAGTGACTTCGGGGGAAACACCGGGGAGCTGTTTTTT. It encodes CASSDFGGNTGELFF.